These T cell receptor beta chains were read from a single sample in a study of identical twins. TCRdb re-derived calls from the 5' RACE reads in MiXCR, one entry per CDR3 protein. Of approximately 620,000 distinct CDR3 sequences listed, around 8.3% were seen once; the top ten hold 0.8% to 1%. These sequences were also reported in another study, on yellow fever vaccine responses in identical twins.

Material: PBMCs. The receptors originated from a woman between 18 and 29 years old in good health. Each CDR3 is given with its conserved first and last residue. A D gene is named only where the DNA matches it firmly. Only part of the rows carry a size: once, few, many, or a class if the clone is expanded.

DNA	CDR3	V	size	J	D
TGTGCCAGCAGCCAAGATCGCGGGGTGGGGAACACCGGGGAGCTGTTTTTT	CASSQDRGVGNTGELFF	TRBV4-2	many	TRBJ2-2	.
TGTGCCAGCAGCTTATTAGCGGGGGGGAAGGTCAATGAGCAGTTCTTC	CASSLLAGGKVNEQFF	TRBV7-9	few	TRBJ2-1	TRBD2
TGTGCCAGCGGAGGTGGCGGGTCCTTATACAATGAGCAGTTCTTC	CASGGGGSLYNEQFF	TRBV28	few	TRBJ2-1	.
TGCGCCAGCAGCCAAGCAACCGGGACAGGGGGAGAGACCCAGTACTTC	CASSQATGTGGETQYF	TRBV4-3	.	TRBJ2-5	TRBD1
TGCGCCAGCAGCAACGGAGCGGGAAGAGACATTACCTACAATGAGCAGTTCTTC	CASSNGAGRDITYNEQFF	TRBV10-2	many	TRBJ2-1	TRBD2
TGTGCCAGCAGTCTGGGGACTAACCTTTACTACAATGAGCAGTTCTTC	CASSLGTNLYYNEQFF	TRBV12-3/TRBV12-4	many	TRBJ2-1	TRBD2
TGTGCCAGTAGTATTGGGGTTGAGCAGTTCTTC	CASSIGVEQFF	TRBV19	few	TRBJ2-1	.
TGTGCCAGCAGTTACTCCGGGCCAGGGTTGAACACTGAAGCTTTCTTT	CASSYSGPGLNTEAFF	TRBV6-5	few	TRBJ1-1	.
TGTGCCAGCAGACTCCACTCCTACGAGCAGTACTTC	CASRLHSYEQYF	TRBV6-6	.	TRBJ2-7	.
TGCAGCGTTCCCGGGACAAAAAACACCGGGGAGCTGTTTTTT	CSVPGTKNTGELFF	TRBV29-1	.	TRBJ2-2	.
TGCGCCAGCAGCCAAGTAGCGGGGTCCGAGCAGTACTTC	CASSQVAGSEQYF	TRBV4-3	few	TRBJ2-7	TRBD2
TGTGCCAGCAGCTTAGTTCCAGGGGAACGCTACGAGCAGTACTTC	CASSLVPGERYEQYF	TRBV7-2	many	TRBJ2-7	.
TGTGCCAGCAGCTTAGCCCGGGGGGGAAACACTGAAGCTTTCTTT	CASSLARGGNTEAFF	TRBV7-2	few	TRBJ1-1	.
TGTGCCAGCAGTCTTAGCGGGAGGAGCGAGCAGTACTTC	CASSLSGRSEQYF	TRBV12-3/TRBV12-4	few	TRBJ2-7	TRBD2
TGTGCCAGCAGCTATAGCGGGGGGTCCCCCAATGAGCAGTTCTTC	CASSYSGGSPNEQFF	TRBV7-3	.	TRBJ2-1	TRBD2
TGTGCCAGCAGTGACTACGAGCAGTACTTC	CASSDYEQYF	TRBV6-1	many	TRBJ2-7	.
TGTGCCAGCAGCCCACTATTAGACAGGGGGGATGAAAAACTGTTTTTT	CASSPLLDRGDEKLFF	TRBV7-2	few	TRBJ1-4	TRBD1
TGTGCCACCGGGACTAGGGGTGAATACGGGGAGCTGTTTTTT	CATGTRGEYGELFF	TRBV10-3	few	TRBJ2-2	TRBD2
TGTGCCAGCAGTGCTATCGCAGGGACCGGCGGGGAGCTGTTTTTT	CASSAIAGTGGELFF	TRBV28	.	TRBJ2-2	.
TGTGCCATCAGTGAGGGTACTGAAGCTTTCTTT	CAISEGTEAFF	TRBV10-3	.	TRBJ1-1	.
TGTGCCAGCAGCCCGACTAGGGGATCTACAAATGAGCAGTTCTTC	CASSPTRGSTNEQFF	TRBV25-1	few	TRBJ2-1	.
TGCAGCGCCGGGACAGGGGGGGCCTACGAGCAGTACTTC	CSAGTGGAYEQYF	TRBV29-1	.	TRBJ2-7	TRBD1
TGCGCCAGCAGCCAACAAGACAGGCTTGGGACCCAGTACTTC	CASSQQDRLGTQYF	TRBV4-1	.	TRBJ2-5	.
TGCAGTGCGCAACTATCCGGGACTAGCGGGTCGCAGTATTTT	CSAQLSGTSGSQYF	TRBV20-1	.	TRBJ2-3	TRBD2
TGTGCCAGCAGCTTGGCGACTTTCTCCACCGGGGAGCTGTTTTTT	CASSLATFSTGELFF	TRBV7-2	many	TRBJ2-2	.
TGTGCCAGCAGCCCAACGGGAGGTGCTTACGAGCAGTACTTC	CASSPTGGAYEQYF	TRBV6-2/TRBV6-3	many	TRBJ2-7	TRBD2
TGCAGCGCTGACGAAGGGACACGGTTCTTC	CSADEGTRFF	TRBV29-1	.	TRBJ2-1	.
TGCAGTGCTAGGTCAGGGGGCTCCTACAATGAGCAGTTCTTC	CSARSGGSYNEQFF	TRBV20-1	few	TRBJ2-1	TRBD1
TGCGCCAGCAGCTTGGTGGGATACACAGATACGCAGTATTTT	CASSLVGYTDTQYF	TRBV5-1	.	TRBJ2-3	.
TGTGCCAGCAGTTCCCGGGACAGATCAAGGGAGCAGTACTTC	CASSSRDRSREQYF	TRBV28	.	TRBJ2-7	TRBD1
TGTGCCAGCAGCCCGGCGGGAGGCGAAAATTCACCCCTCCACTTT	CASSPAGGENSPLHF	TRBV28	few	TRBJ1-6	.
TGTGCCAGCAGCGACGGGGCCCTCAGAGATACGCAGTATTTT	CASSDGALRDTQYF	TRBV5-6	once	TRBJ2-3	.
TGTGCCAGCAGCCATGACGTCGGGGCGGGGGGGACAGATACGCAGTATTTT	CASSHDVGAGGTDTQYF	TRBV7-6	few	TRBJ2-3	TRBD2
TGCAGTGCTAGGTCGCTAGCGGGAGTAATTAATGAGCAGTTCTTC	CSARSLAGVINEQFF	TRBV20-1	few	TRBJ2-1	TRBD2
TGCGCCAGCAGCCAAGGGTGGCAGGGGGAAAATCGCGAGCAGTACTTC	CASSQGWQGENREQYF	TRBV4-3	few	TRBJ2-7	TRBD1
TGTGCCAGCAGTAAGAAGAGACTAGCGGGAGGAGCAGATACGCAGTATTTT	CASSKKRLAGGADTQYF	TRBV6-2/TRBV6-3	many	TRBJ2-3	TRBD2
TGTGCCAGCAGCTTGGGACTAGCGGGATACACCGGGGAGCTGTTTTTT	CASSLGLAGYTGELFF	TRBV5-6	many	TRBJ2-2	TRBD2
TGCGCCAGCAGCCAAGATAGGGGGACTAGAGGGGAGCCCCTACAGTTCTTC	CASSQDRGTRGEPLQFF	TRBV4-3	.	TRBJ2-1	TRBD2
TGCAGCGTTGTGTGGAGGAATGAGCAGTTCTTC	CSVVWRNEQFF	TRBV29-1	many	TRBJ2-1	.
TGTGCCAGCAGTTCGGGACAGGGGCGGTACGAGCAGTACTTC	CASSSGQGRYEQYF	TRBV12-3/TRBV12-4	many	TRBJ2-7	TRBD1
TGTGCCAGCAGCTTATCCGACAGGGGATCCGGGGAGCTGTTTTTT	CASSLSDRGSGELFF	TRBV7-3	.	TRBJ2-2	TRBD1
TGCAGCGTCCTGACAGGTGCTACCCTCTATGGCTACACCTTC	CSVLTGATLYGYTF	TRBV29-1	many	TRBJ1-2	.
TGTGCCAGCAGCCAAGGAGAGGCCCCAGAAGCTTTCTTT	CASSQGEAPEAFF	TRBV3-1	many	TRBJ1-1	.
TGTGCCAGCAGCGTAGCGGGGGCCGACACCGGGGAGCTGTTTTTT	CASSVAGADTGELFF	TRBV7-9	.	TRBJ2-2	TRBD2
TGTGCCAGCAGCCAAGAGGGTCACTACGAGCAGTACTTC	CASSQEGHYEQYF	TRBV14	few	TRBJ2-7	.
TGTGCCACCAGCAGAGCAGGGACAGCAGATACGCAGTATTTT	CATSRAGTADTQYF	TRBV15	many	TRBJ2-3	TRBD1
TGTGCCACCAGTTCGCACGGCTTCACAGATACGCAGTATTTT	CATSSHGFTDTQYF	TRBV24-1	.	TRBJ2-3	.
TGCAGCGTTGAAGAACCGGGACAGGGGGCCTACGAGCAGTACTTC	CSVEEPGQGAYEQYF	TRBV29-1	many	TRBJ2-7	TRBD1
TGTGCCAGCAGTTACTGGACTAGCGGGAACCACCCATCCTACAATGAGCAGTTCTTC	CASSYWTSGNHPSYNEQFF	TRBV6-2/TRBV6-3	few	TRBJ2-1	TRBD2
TGCAGCGTTGAAGGGGGTCCCGGGACAGGGTCCGCAGATACGCAGTATTTT	CSVEGGPGTGSADTQYF	TRBV29-1	few	TRBJ2-3	TRBD1
TGCAGTGCTCATCTAGCGGGGGTCAAAAACATTCAGTACTTC	CSAHLAGVKNIQYF	TRBV20-1	.	TRBJ2-4	TRBD2
TGTGCCAGCAGTGAAGAAGGGGGGAATCAGCCCCAGCATTTT	CASSEEGGNQPQHF	TRBV2	.	TRBJ1-5	.
TGTGCCAGCAGCCGACAGATCCGGGGGGGCCCCGGGGAGCTGTTTTTT	CASSRQIRGGPGELFF	TRBV3-1	.	TRBJ2-2	TRBD2
TGTGCCAGCAGAGGGACAGGGGGCGGAGATGAAAAACTGTTTTTT	CASRGTGGGDEKLFF	TRBV7-2	few	TRBJ1-4	TRBD1
TGTGCCAGCAGAAGCCAGCGAGCGTCGGGTCCGTTCTTC	CASRSQRASGPFF	TRBV12-3/TRBV12-4	.	TRBJ2-1	.
TGTGCCAGCAGCCAAGAAAAGAAGCAGGGATATCACGGGGAGCTGTTTTTT	CASSQEKKQGYHGELFF	TRBV3-1	few	TRBJ2-2	.
TGTGCCGAGGGAGCCGGTTGGCCCTACGAGCAGTACTTC	CAEGAGWPYEQYF	TRBV7-9	many	TRBJ2-7	.